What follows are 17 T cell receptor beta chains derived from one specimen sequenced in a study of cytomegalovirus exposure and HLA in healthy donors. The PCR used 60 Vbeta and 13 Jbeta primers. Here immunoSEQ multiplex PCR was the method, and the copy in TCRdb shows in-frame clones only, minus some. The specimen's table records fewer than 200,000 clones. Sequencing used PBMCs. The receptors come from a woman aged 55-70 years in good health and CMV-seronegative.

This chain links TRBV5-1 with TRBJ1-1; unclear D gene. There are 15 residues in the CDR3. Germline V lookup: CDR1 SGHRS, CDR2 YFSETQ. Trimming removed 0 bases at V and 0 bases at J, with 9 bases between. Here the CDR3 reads CASSLGRSLNTEAFF. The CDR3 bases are TGCGCCAGCAGCTTGGGGAGGAGCTTGAACACTGAAGCTTTCTTT.

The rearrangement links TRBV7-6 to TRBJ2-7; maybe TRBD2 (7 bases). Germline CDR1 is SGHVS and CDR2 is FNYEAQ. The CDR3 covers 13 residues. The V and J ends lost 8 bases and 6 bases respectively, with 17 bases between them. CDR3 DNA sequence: TGTGCCAGCGCTCTGGGGGGGCATGCCGAGCAGTACTTC. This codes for CASALGGHAEQYF.

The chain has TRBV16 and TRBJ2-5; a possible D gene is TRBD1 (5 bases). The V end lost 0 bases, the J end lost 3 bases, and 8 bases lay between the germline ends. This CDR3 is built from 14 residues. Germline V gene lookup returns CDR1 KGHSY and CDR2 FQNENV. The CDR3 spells CASSQSFREETQYF. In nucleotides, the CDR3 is TGTGCCAGCAGCCAATCCTTCAGGGAAGAGACCCAGTACTTC.

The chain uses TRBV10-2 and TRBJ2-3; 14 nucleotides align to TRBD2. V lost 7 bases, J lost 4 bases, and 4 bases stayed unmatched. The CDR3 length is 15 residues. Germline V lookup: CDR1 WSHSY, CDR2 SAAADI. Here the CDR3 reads CASTRLAGGSDTQYF. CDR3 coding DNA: TGCGCCAGCACGAGACTAGCGGGAGGGTCAGATACGCAGTATTTT.

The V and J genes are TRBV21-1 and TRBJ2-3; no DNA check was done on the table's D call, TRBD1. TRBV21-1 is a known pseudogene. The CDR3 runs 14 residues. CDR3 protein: CASSKVAGGDTQYF. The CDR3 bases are TGTGCCAGCAGCAAAGTCGCAGGGGGCGATACGCAGTATTTT.

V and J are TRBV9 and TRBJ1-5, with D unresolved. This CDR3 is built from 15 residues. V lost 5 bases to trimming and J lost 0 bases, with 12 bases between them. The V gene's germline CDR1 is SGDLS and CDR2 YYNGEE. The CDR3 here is CASSAGGYSNQPQHF. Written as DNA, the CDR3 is TGTGCCAGCAGTGCCGGAGGGTATAGCAATCAGCCCCAGCATTTT.

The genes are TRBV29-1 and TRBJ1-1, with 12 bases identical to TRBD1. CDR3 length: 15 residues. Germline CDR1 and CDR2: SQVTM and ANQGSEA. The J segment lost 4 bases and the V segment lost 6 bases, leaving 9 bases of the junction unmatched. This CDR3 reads CSVTGTGGVGTEAFF. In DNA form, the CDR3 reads TGCAGCGTGACCGGGACAGGGGGCGTCGGCACTGAAGCTTTCTTT. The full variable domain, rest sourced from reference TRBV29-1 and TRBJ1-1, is SAVISQKPSRDICQRGTSLTIQCQVDSQVTMMFWYRQQPGQSLTLIATANQGSEATYESGFVIDKFPISRPNLTFSTLTVSNMSPEDSSIYLCSVTGTGGVGTEAFFGQGTRLTVV.

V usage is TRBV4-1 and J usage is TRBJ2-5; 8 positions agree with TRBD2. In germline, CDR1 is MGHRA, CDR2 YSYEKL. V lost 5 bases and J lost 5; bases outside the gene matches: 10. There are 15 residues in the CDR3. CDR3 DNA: TGCGCCAGCAGCTTAGCTGGACTAGCTCGGGAGACCCAGTACTTC. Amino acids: CASSLAGLARETQYF.

The CDR3 spells CASRPTSSSTDTQYF. CDR3 nucleotide sequence: TGTGCCAGCAGACCTACTAGCTCTAGCACAGATACGCAGTATTTT. The gene calls are TRBV7-9 and TRBJ2-3; TRBD2 might be the D (6 bases). The CDR3 runs to 15 residues. CDR1 is SEHNR and CDR2 is FQNEAQ in the germline V gene (reference sequence). V was trimmed by 6 bases and J by 0 bases, leaving 13 bases between them. Combining the CDR3 with reference TRBV7-9 and TRBJ2-3 gives the whole variable domain DTGVSQNPRHKITKRGQNVTFRCDPISEHNRLYWYRQTLGQGPEFLTYFQNEAQLEKSRLLSDRFSAERPKGSFSTLEIQRTEQGDSAMYLCASRPTSSSTDTQYFGPGTRLTVL.

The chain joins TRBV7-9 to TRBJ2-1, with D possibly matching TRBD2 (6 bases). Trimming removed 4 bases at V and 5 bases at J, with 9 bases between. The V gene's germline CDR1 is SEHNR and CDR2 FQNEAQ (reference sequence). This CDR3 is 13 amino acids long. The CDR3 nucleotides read TGTGCCAGCAGCTATCTAGCGAACAATGAGCAGTTCTTC. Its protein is CASSYLANNEQFF.

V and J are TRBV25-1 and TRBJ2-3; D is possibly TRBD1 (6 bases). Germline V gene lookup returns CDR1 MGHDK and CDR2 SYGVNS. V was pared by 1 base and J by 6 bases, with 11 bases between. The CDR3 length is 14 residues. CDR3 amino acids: CASSESWTEDTQYF. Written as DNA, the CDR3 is TGTGCCAGCAGTGAATCCTGGACAGAGGATACGCAGTATTTT.

In DNA form, the CDR3 reads TGCAGCGTTAGAAATAGCGGCCGAAAGGAGGAGCAGTACTTC. Its protein is CSVRNSGRKEEQYF. This chain connects TRBV29-1 to TRBJ2-7; D possibly corresponds to TRBD2 (6 bases). CDR1 SQVTM and CDR2 ANQGSEA come from the germline V gene. The V end lost 5 bases, the J end lost 7 bases, and 21 bases lay between the germline ends. The CDR3 loop spans 14 amino acids.

The CDR3 DNA is TGTGCCAGCAGCCAAGAGCCCGGGGTATGGTCTTCTGGGGCCAACGTCCTGACTTTC. It translates to CASSQEPGVWSSGANVLTF. This sequence joins TRBV4-2 and TRBJ2-6, with a possible D match to TRBD2 (5 bases). Trimming took off 0 bases at V and 1 base at J, with 16 bases between the two ends. The germline V gene has CDR1 LGHNA and CDR2 YNFKEQ. This CDR3 region has 19 residues.

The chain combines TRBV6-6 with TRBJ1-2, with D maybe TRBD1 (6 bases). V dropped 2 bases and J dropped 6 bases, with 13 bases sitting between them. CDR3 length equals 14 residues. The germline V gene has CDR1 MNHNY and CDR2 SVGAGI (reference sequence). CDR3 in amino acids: CASSYGQSSDGYTF. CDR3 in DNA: TGTGCCAGCAGTTACGGACAGTCCAGTGATGGCTACACCTTC.

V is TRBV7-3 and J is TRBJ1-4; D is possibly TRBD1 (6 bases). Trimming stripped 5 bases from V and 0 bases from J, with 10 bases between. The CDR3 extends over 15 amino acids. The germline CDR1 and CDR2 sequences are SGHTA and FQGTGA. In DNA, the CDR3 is TGTGCCAGCAGCCAGTACAGGGCAACTAATGAAAAACTGTTTTTT. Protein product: CASSQYRATNEKLFF.

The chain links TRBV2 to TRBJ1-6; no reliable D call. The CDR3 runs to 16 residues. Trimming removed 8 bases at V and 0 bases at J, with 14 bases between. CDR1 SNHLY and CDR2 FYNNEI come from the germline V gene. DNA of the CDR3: TGTGCCAGCGCGAGCGGGGTGAGCTCCTATAATTCACCCCTCCACTTT. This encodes CASASGVSSYNSPLHF.

For the CDR3, the DNA is TGTGCCAGCAGTGAAAACGAGGATCAGCCCCAGCATTTT. The encoded protein is CASSENEDQPQHF. This chain joins TRBV6-1 and TRBJ1-5; no clear D. V was shortened by 2 bases and J by 5 bases, with 7 bases between the two germline ends. This CDR3 spans 13 amino acids. Germline V gene lookup returns CDR1 MNHNS and CDR2 SASEGT.